Listed below are T cell receptor beta chains from one sample, sequenced in a study of shared clonotypes between healthy human individuals. Measured with immunoSEQ multiplex PCR; TCRdb has only the in-frame clones, and not every one. The sample lists about 2.1 million clones; 93% were seen once. The specimen was naive CD8+ T cells from PBMCs. The source is a young man in good health. Some clones in this sample may be carry-over from other donors' samples. CDR3s include the opening cysteine and the closing phenylalanine or tryptophan. The D gene is left open where the match is weak. Not all rows give a size; the values are once, few, many and, for expanded clones, a class.

clone size: NA; J gene: TRBJ2-7; D gene: NA; V gene: TRBV4-2; CDR3 DNA: TGTGCCAGCAGCCACTCCACAGGGAGTGAGCAGTACTTC; CDR3 protein: CASSHSTGSEQYF
clone size: once; J gene: TRBJ1-4; D gene: TRBD1; V gene: TRBV27; CDR3 DNA: TGTGCCAGCAGACGTCCCGGGACAGGGATGGATGAAAAACTGTTTTTT; CDR3 protein: CASRRPGTGMDEKLFF
clone size: NA; J gene: TRBJ1-5; D gene: NA; V gene: TRBV7-6; CDR3 DNA: TGTGCCAGCAGCTTAGGTACAGGGTATGGGCCCCAGCATTTT; CDR3 protein: CASSLGTGYGPQHF
clone size: few; J gene: TRBJ2-3; D gene: TRBD2; V gene: TRBV6-4; CDR3 DNA: TGTGCCAGCAGTGACTCGCGGGAGGGCCTTTTTACGCAGTATTTT; CDR3 protein: CASSDSREGLFTQYF
clone size: NA; J gene: TRBJ2-1; D gene: NA; V gene: TRBV7-6; CDR3 DNA: TGTGCCAGCAGCTTAGCGGACAGTTACAATGAGCAGTTCTTC; CDR3 protein: CASSLADSYNEQFF
clone size: once; J gene: TRBJ2-3; D gene: TRBD2; V gene: TRBV28; CDR3 DNA: TGTGCCAGCAGTTCTCGAACTAGCGGGATAACTGCAGATACGCAGTATTTT; CDR3 protein: CASSSRTSGITADTQYF
clone size: NA; J gene: TRBJ2-7; D gene: NA; V gene: TRBV7-9; CDR3 DNA: TGTGCCAGCAGCTTAGAGACGGCCACTTACTTACTTGGGGAGCAGTACTTC; CDR3 protein: CASSLETATYLLGEQYF
clone size: NA; J gene: TRBJ2-5; D gene: TRBD1; V gene: TRBV5-1; CDR3 DNA: TGCGCCAGCAGCTTGGAGGGACAGGTCGGGGAGACCCAGTACTTC; CDR3 protein: CASSLEGQVGETQYF
clone size: NA; J gene: TRBJ2-3; D gene: NA; V gene: TRBV9; CDR3 DNA: TGTGCCAGCAGCGTAGCCGGTTCCTGGACCACAGATACGCAGTATTTT; CDR3 protein: CASSVAGSWTTDTQYF
clone size: NA; J gene: TRBJ2-3; D gene: NA; V gene: TRBV19; CDR3 DNA: TGTGCCAGTAGTATTGGCGGGGTCTTCACAGATACGCAGTATTTT; CDR3 protein: CASSIGGVFTDTQYF
clone size: NA; J gene: TRBJ2-7; D gene: TRBD1; V gene: TRBV9; CDR3 DNA: TGTGCCAGCAGCGTAGACCTCACAGGGGGTCAAGACGAGCAGTACTTC; CDR3 protein: CASSVDLTGGQDEQYF
clone size: once; J gene: TRBJ2-7; D gene: TRBD1; V gene: TRBV29-1; CDR3 DNA: TGCAGCGTTGGGGCCCGGACAGGGTGGCACGAGCAGTACTTC; CDR3 protein: CSVGARTGWHEQYF
clone size: few; J gene: TRBJ1-2; D gene: NA; V gene: TRBV7-9; CDR3 DNA: TGTGCCGGCAACCGGGGCTACACCTTC; CDR3 protein: CAGNRGYTF
clone size: NA; J gene: TRBJ1-1; D gene: TRBD1; V gene: TRBV5-1; CDR3 DNA: TGCGCCAGCAGCTGGGGACAGTCCATGAACACTGAAGCTTTCTTT; CDR3 protein: CASSWGQSMNTEAFF
clone size: NA; J gene: TRBJ2-5; D gene: NA; V gene: TRBV5-5; CDR3 DNA: TGTGCCAGCAGCTTGTCGGGTCAGGGCCAAGAGACCCAGTACTTC; CDR3 protein: CASSLSGQGQETQYF
clone size: NA; J gene: TRBJ1-5; D gene: NA; V gene: TRBV6-5; CDR3 DNA: TGTGCCAGCAGTTCGGGGACGCAGGGTGGTCAGCCCCAGCATTTT; CDR3 protein: CASSSGTQGGQPQHF
clone size: NA; J gene: TRBJ2-7; D gene: NA; V gene: TRBV4-3; CDR3 DNA: TGCGCCAGCAGCCCCAGGGCCAGGGGGGCCTACGAGCAGTACTTC; CDR3 protein: CASSPRARGAYEQYF
clone size: NA; J gene: TRBJ2-1; D gene: TRBD2; V gene: TRBV28; CDR3 DNA: TGTGCCAGCACCCCCGGGACTAGCGGGCACTACAATGAGCAGTTCTTC; CDR3 protein: CASTPGTSGHYNEQFF
clone size: NA; J gene: TRBJ1-1; D gene: NA; V gene: TRBV19; CDR3 DNA: TGTGCCAGTAGAACAGGGTACACTGAAGCTTTCTTT; CDR3 protein: CASRTGYTEAFF
clone size: few; J gene: TRBJ1-2; D gene: TRBD1; V gene: TRBV4-1; CDR3 DNA: TGCGCCAGCAGCCAAGTTGGGACAGGAGTCTATGGCTACACCTTC; CDR3 protein: CASSQVGTGVYGYTF
clone size: NA; J gene: TRBJ2-1; D gene: TRBD1; V gene: TRBV14; CDR3 DNA: TGTGCCAGCAGCCAAGATTTCAGGCAGGGGGTAAATGAGCAGTTCTTC; CDR3 protein: CASSQDFRQGVNEQFF
clone size: NA; J gene: TRBJ2-1; D gene: TRBD1; V gene: TRBV5-6; CDR3 DNA: TGTGCCAGCAGCCGGGACAGGATCTACAATGAGCAGTTCTTC; CDR3 protein: CASSRDRIYNEQFF
clone size: NA; J gene: TRBJ2-5; D gene: NA; V gene: TRBV5-6; CDR3 DNA: TGTGCCAGCAGCCTCACGGGACTCTGGTACCAAGAGACCCAGTACTTC; CDR3 protein: CASSLTGLWYQETQYF
clone size: NA; J gene: TRBJ2-5; D gene: TRBD1; V gene: TRBV9; CDR3 DNA: TGTGCCAGCAGCGTATTTGACAGGGGGCAAGAGACCCAGTACTTC; CDR3 protein: CASSVFDRGQETQYF
clone size: NA; J gene: TRBJ2-2; D gene: NA; V gene: TRBV6-1; CDR3 DNA: TGTGCCAGCAGTGAAGCGGAGACCGGGGAGCTGTTTTTT; CDR3 protein: CASSEAETGELFF
clone size: NA; J gene: TRBJ2-7; D gene: NA; V gene: TRBV27; CDR3 DNA: TGTGCCAGCAGCCCCACGGGGGTGCCCTACGAGCAGTACTTC; CDR3 protein: CASSPTGVPYEQYF
clone size: NA; J gene: TRBJ2-1; D gene: TRBD2; V gene: TRBV27; CDR3 DNA: TGTGCCAGCAGTCTAGCCGGGACTAGCTTCAATGAGCAGTTCTTC; CDR3 protein: CASSLAGTSFNEQFF
clone size: NA; J gene: TRBJ2-3; D gene: TRBD2; V gene: TRBV7-9; CDR3 DNA: TGTGCCAGCAGCTTAGCACTAGCGGGGCAGAGCACAGATACGCAGTATTTT; CDR3 protein: CASSLALAGQSTDTQYF
clone size: NA; J gene: TRBJ1-2; D gene: NA; V gene: TRBV19; CDR3 DNA: TGTGCCAGTGGGCACGATTACCGGGGGTATGGCTACACCTTC; CDR3 protein: CASGHDYRGYGYTF
clone size: NA; J gene: TRBJ2-3; D gene: TRBD2; V gene: TRBV19; CDR3 DNA: TGTGCCAGGAGAAAGGAACAGGATACTAGCGGATACACAGATACGCAGTATTTT; CDR3 protein: CARRKEQDTSGYTDTQYF
clone size: NA; J gene: TRBJ2-7; D gene: NA; V gene: TRBV27; CDR3 DNA: TGTGCCAGCAGTCCTACAGCAGGGGCCAAGAACGAGCAGTACTTC; CDR3 protein: CASSPTAGAKNEQYF
clone size: NA; J gene: TRBJ1-5; D gene: NA; V gene: TRBV28; CDR3 DNA: TGTGCCAGCAGTTTTGGAGAGTATAGCAATCAGCCCCAGCATTTT; CDR3 protein: CASSFGEYSNQPQHF
clone size: NA; J gene: TRBJ1-5; D gene: NA; V gene: TRBV4-1; CDR3 DNA: TGCGCCAGCAGCCAAGATTGGGGTAGCAATCAGCCCCAGCATTTT; CDR3 protein: CASSQDWGSNQPQHF
clone size: NA; J gene: TRBJ2-1; D gene: NA; V gene: TRBV19; CDR3 DNA: TGTGCCACAGTATATGGCGATGAGCAGTTCTTC; CDR3 protein: CATVYGDEQFF